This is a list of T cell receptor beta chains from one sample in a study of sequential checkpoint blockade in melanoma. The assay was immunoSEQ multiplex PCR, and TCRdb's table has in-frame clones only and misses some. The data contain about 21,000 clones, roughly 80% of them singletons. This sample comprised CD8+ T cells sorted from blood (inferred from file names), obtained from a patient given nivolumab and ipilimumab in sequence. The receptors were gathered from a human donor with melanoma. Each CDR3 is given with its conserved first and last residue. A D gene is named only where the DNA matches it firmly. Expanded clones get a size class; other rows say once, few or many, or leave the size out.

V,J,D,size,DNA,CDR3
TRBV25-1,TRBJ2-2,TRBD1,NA,TGTGCCAGCCGGAGATCCGGGACAGGGATTAACACCGGGGAGCTGTTTTTT,CASRRSGTGINTGELFF
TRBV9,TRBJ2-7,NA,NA,TGTGCCAGCAGCCCCGGCTACGAGCAGTACTTC,CASSPGYEQYF
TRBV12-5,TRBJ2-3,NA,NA,TGTGCTAGTGGTTCCGACAGTAGCACAGATACGCAGTATTTT,CASGSDSSTDTQYF
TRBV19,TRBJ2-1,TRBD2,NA,TGTGCCAGTAGGAGAGCGGGAGGGACCTACAATGAGCAGTTCTTC,CASRRAGGTYNEQFF
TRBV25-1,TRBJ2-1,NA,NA,TGTGCCAGCAGTGGGGGGCTGGACAGCGAAAACAATGAGCAGTTCTTC,CASSGGLDSENNEQFF
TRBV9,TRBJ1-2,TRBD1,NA,TGTGCCAGCAGCCCAACACAGGGGGCGGGTGGCTACACCTTC,CASSPTQGAGGYTF
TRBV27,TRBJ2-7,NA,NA,TGTGCCAGCAGTTTATCTTCCGGGACACGATCCTACGAGCAGTACTTC,CASSLSSGTRSYEQYF
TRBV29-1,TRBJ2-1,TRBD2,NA,TGCAGCGTTGAAGATTGGGGTAGCCGAACAGCGGGAGGGAGCTCCTACAATGAGCAGTTCTTC,CSVEDWGSRTAGGSSYNEQFF
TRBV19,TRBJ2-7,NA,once,TGTGCCAGTCACGGGACACCATCCTACGAGCAGTACTTC,CASHGTPSYEQYF
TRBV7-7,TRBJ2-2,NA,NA,TGTGCCAGCAGCTTAATTTCCTACACCGGGGAGCTGTTTTTT,CASSLISYTGELFF
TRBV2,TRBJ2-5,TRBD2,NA,TGTGCCAGCACCCCGGGGCGGGGGAGGGTAGAAGAGACCCAGTACTTC,CASTPGRGRVEETQYF
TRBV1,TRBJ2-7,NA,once,TGCACCAGCAGCCAAGAAGGGGGGACTAGCCGATACGAGCAGTACTTC,CTSSQEGGTSRYEQYF
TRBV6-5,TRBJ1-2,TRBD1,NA,TGTGCCAGCAGTTTCCCAGAGGGGGCTGGTGGCTACACCTTC,CASSFPEGAGGYTF
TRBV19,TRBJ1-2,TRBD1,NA,TGTGCCAGTAGTATATGGACAGGGGAAACCATCTATGGCTACACCTTC,CASSIWTGETIYGYTF
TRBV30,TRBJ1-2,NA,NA,TGTGCCTGGAGTGTTAAAGTCCCAAGAGAGGGCTACACCTTC,CAWSVKVPREGYTF
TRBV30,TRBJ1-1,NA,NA,TGTGCCTGGAGTTCTTGGACAGTAGAAGCTTTCTTT,CAWSSWTVEAFF
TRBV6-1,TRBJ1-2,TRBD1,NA,TGTGCCAGCAGTGCGACGGACAGGCGCGGCTATGGCTACACCTTC,CASSATDRRGYGYTF
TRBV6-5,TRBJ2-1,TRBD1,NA,TGTGCCAGCAGTTCTACCCCAGGGGGCTACTACAATGAGCAGTTCTTC,CASSSTPGGYYNEQFF
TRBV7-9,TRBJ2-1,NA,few,TGTGCCAGCAGCTCCCAGGTGAATGAGCAGTTCTTC,CASSSQVNEQFF
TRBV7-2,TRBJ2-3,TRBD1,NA,TGTGCCAGCAGCTACGTCCCCCACAGGGGGCTGGGGCGAGATACGCAGTATTTT,CASSYVPHRGLGRDTQYF
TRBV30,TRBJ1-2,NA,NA,TGTGCCTGGCAGACTCGGCTGGGTGGCTACACCTTC,CAWQTRLGGYTF
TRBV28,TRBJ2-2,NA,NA,TGTGCCAGCAGTTGGGTTCGGACAGTAAACACCGGGGAGCTGTTTTTT,CASSWVRTVNTGELFF
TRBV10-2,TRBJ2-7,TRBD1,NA,TGCGCCAGCAGTGAAATGTGGACAGGGCGCGGCGAGCAGTACTTC,CASSEMWTGRGEQYF
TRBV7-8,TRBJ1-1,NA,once,TGTGCCAGCAGCTTAGTGGCCAGGGTGAACACTGAAGCTTTCTTT,CASSLVARVNTEAFF
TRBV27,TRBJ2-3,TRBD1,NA,TGTGCCAGCAGTTCGGACAGGGAACGGGATACGCAGTATTTT,CASSSDRERDTQYF
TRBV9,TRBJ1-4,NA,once,TGTGCCAGCAGCGGGACCCGGAGGGGAGGAGATGAAAAACTGTTTTTT,CASSGTRRGGDEKLFF
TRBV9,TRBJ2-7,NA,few,TGTGCCAGCAGCGTAGACGGGGGCGAGCAGTACTTC,CASSVDGGEQYF
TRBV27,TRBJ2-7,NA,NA,TGTGCCAGCAGTTTATCCAGGGTCTCCTACGAGCAGTACTTC,CASSLSRVSYEQYF
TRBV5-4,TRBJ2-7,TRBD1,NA,TGTGCCAGCACCTCCGACAGGGCTACCTACGAGCAGTACTTC,CASTSDRATYEQYF
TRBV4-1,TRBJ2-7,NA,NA,TGCGCCAGCAGCCTCCCGGACAGATCCGAGCAGTACTTC,CASSLPDRSEQYF
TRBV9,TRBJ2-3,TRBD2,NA,TGTGCCAGCAGCGCTAGCGGGAGGGGGGCAGATACGCAGTATTTT,CASSASGRGADTQYF